Presented here are 17 T cell receptor beta chains from one specimen sequenced in a study of blood T cell repertoires in COVID-19. Clones were read by immunoSEQ multiplex PCR, and TCRdb kept only the in-frame ones, dropping some. The sample consists of under 550,000 clones, roughly 90% of them appearing once. The sequencing input was peripheral blood. All receptors come from a man younger than 35 with COVID-19, enrolled during active disease.

CDR3 residues: CASSPRTGQTEAFF. The DNA for the CDR3 is TGTGCCAGCTCACCACGTACGGGACAGACTGAAGCTTTCTTT. The gene calls are TRBV18 and TRBJ1-1; 7 bases line up with TRBD1. V dropped 1 base and J dropped 5; count of bases not matched to a gene: 4. The CDR3 runs 14 residues. The germline gives CDR1 KGHSH, CDR2 LQKENI.

The chain has TRBV15 and TRBJ1-1; D perhaps matches TRBD1 (5 bases). Trimming took 0 bases from V and 6 from J, leaving 17 bases between them. This CDR3 has 16 amino acids. CDR1 is LNHNV and CDR2 is YYDKDF in the germline V gene (reference sequence). The CDR3 reads CATSRDPRGGKPEAFF. The CDR3 DNA reads TGTGCCACCAGCAGAGACCCCCGGGGCGGGAAGCCTGAAGCTTTCTTT.

The J gene is TRBJ2-7, the V gene TRBV7-9; 10 bases line up with TRBD2. This CDR3 contains 16 residues. V dropped 0 bases and J dropped 2; count of bases not matched to a gene: 4. Germline V gene lookup returns CDR1 SEHNR and CDR2 FQNEAQ (reference sequence). CDR3 amino acids: CASSLAPLAGAYEQYF. The CDR3 nucleotides read TGTGCCAGCAGCTTAGCCCCCCTAGCGGGGGCCTACGAGCAGTACTTC.

V gene TRBV4-1 combines with J gene TRBJ2-1; 7 nucleotides match TRBD1. V shed 4 bases, J shed 7 bases, and the junction held 19 bases outside the gene matches. The CDR3 runs 18 residues. Germline CDR1 is MGHRA and CDR2 is YSYEKL. CDR3 loop: CASSPLGGPAVLQNEQFF. CDR3 bases: TGCGCCAGCAGCCCGCTAGGGGGCCCAGCGGTATTACAAAATGAGCAGTTCTTC.

J is TRBJ2-1 and V is TRBV5-6; D not resolved. Deletions cut 2 bases from V and 7 bases from J, with 7 bases between. Germline-derived CDR1 and CDR2 are SGHDT and YYEEEE. The CDR3 extends over 12 amino acids. CDR3: CASSLPGNEQFF. DNA of the CDR3: TGTGCCAGCAGCTTACCAGGAAATGAGCAGTTCTTC. The variable domain in full, completed from reference TRBV5-6 and TRBJ2-1, reads DAGVTQSPTHLIKTRGQQVTLRCSPKSGHDTVSWYQQALGQGPQFIFQYYEEEERQRGNFPDRFSGHQFPNYSSELNVNALLLGDSALYLCASSLPGNEQFFGPGTRLTVL.

Written as DNA, the CDR3 is TGTGCCACCAGTGATTTTGCAGGGGGTAAAGAGACCCAGTACTTC. It is translated as CATSDFAGGKETQYF. The chain uses TRBV24-1 and TRBJ2-5; 7 nucleotides line up with TRBD1. CDR1 and CDR2 (germline): KGHDR, SFDVKD. The CDR3 loop spans 15 amino acids. V shed 1 base and J 3 bases; nucleotides not matched to a gene: 4.

The sample holds one count of this clone. The rearrangement joins TRBV3-1 (or the pseudogene TRBV3-2) to TRBJ2-6, with 9 bases that match TRBD1. The germline CDR1 and CDR2 sequences are LGHDT and YNNKEL (reference sequence). V lost 5 bases and J lost 0; bases outside the gene matches: 11. This CDR3 comprises 19 residues. This chain's CDR3 is CASSGIRGQGASGANVLTF. DNA of the CDR3: TGTGCCAGCAGCGGTATCCGGGGACAGGGAGCCTCTGGGGCCAACGTCCTGACTTTC.

The chain joins TRBV28 to TRBJ2-3, with 10 bases matching TRBD1. Per the germline V gene, CDR1 is MDHEN and CDR2 is SYDVKM. The CDR3 totals 17 residues. Unmatched junction bases numbered 11, after V lost 4 bases and J lost 4 bases. CDR3 sequence: CASSSPRTGGHADTQYF. The CDR3 bases are TGTGCCAGCAGTTCGCCACGGACAGGGGGTCACGCAGATACGCAGTATTTT. Together with reference TRBV28 and TRBJ2-3, the CDR3 gives the full variable domain: DVKVTQSSRYLVKRTGEKVFLECVQDMDHENMFWYRQDPGLGLRLIYFSYDVKMKEKGDIPEGYSVSREKKERFSLILESASTNQTSMYLCASSSPRTGGHADTQYFGPGTRLTVL.

The CDR3: CAWSFPIGQNTEAFF. CDR3 DNA sequence: TGTGCCTGGAGTTTCCCGATAGGACAAAACACTGAAGCTTTCTTT. This chain uses TRBV30 with TRBJ1-1, with D possibly being TRBD1 (5 bases). Trimming removed 2 bases from V and 2 bases from J, with 15 bases in between. Germline CDR1 and CDR2: GTSNPN and SVGIG (reference sequence). The CDR3 has 15 amino acids.

The chain is built from TRBV29-1 and TRBJ2-1, with no clear D. Looked up from germline, CDR1 is SQVTM and CDR2 is ANQGSEA. V was pared by 4 bases and J by 10 bases, with 11 bases between. The CDR3 is 11 amino acids. For the CDR3, the DNA is TGCAGCGTTGCCCGAACCGGGGAGCAGTTCTTC. Translation gives CSVARTGEQFF.

The CDR3 loop is CASSEAGGTGAEQFF. CDR3 in DNA: TGTGCCAGCAGTGAAGCGGGGGGTACAGGGGCTGAGCAGTTCTTC. This chain connects TRBV2 to TRBJ2-1, with D possibly TRBD1 on 7 matching bases. Germline V lookup: CDR1 SNHLY, CDR2 FYNNEI. V was cut by 0 bases and J by 9 bases, with 15 bases left in between. The CDR3 loop spans 15 amino acids.

This rearrangement joins TRBV12-3 or TRBV12-4 to TRBJ1-3; unclear D gene. CDR3 length equals 13 residues. The ends were cut back, 5 bases at V and 3 bases at J, with 8 bases in the middle. The CDR3 DNA reads TGTGCCAGCAGTGTACAGAGTGGAAACACCATATATTTT. This codes for CASSVQSGNTIYF.

The chain uses TRBV28 and TRBJ1-5, with unresolved D. This CDR3 contains 13 residues. Trimming took 5 bases from V and 3 from J, leaving 8 bases between them. Germline V gene sequence: CDR1 MDHEN, CDR2 SYDVKM. The CDR3 loop is CASSLQLNQPQHF. CDR3 in DNA: TGTGCCAGCAGTCTACAGCTCAATCAGCCCCAGCATTTT. Complete variable domain (other parts from reference TRBV28 and TRBJ1-5): DVKVTQSSRYLVKRTGEKVFLECVQDMDHENMFWYRQDPGLGLRLIYFSYDVKMKEKGDIPEGYSVSREKKERFSLILESASTNQTSMYLCASSLQLNQPQHFGDGTRLSIL.

As DNA, the CDR3 is TGTGCCAGCAGCTTAGCGGGCTCCTACGAGCAGTACTTC. Protein product: CASSLAGSYEQYF. The chain combines TRBV11-2 with TRBJ2-7, with no clear D. This CDR3 has 13 residues. Germline V lookup: CDR1 SGHAT, CDR2 FQNNGV. V lost 1 base and J 0 bases, leaving 4 bases between the germline ends.

The CDR3: CASSSGLAGGHHEQYF. As DNA, the CDR3 is TGTGCCAGCAGCAGCGGACTAGCGGGGGGCCACCACGAGCAGTACTTC. V usage is TRBV7-6 and J usage is TRBJ2-7, with 14 bases matching TRBD2. J lost 5 bases, V lost 5 bases, and 8 bases had no gene match. The CDR3 sequence is 16 residues long. Germline CDR1 and CDR2: SGHVS and FNYEAQ.

This chain's CDR3 is CASSPGTLYEQYF. Written as DNA, the CDR3 is TGTGCCAGCAGTCCCGGGACACTTTACGAGCAGTACTTC. The chain has TRBV3-1 (or the pseudogene TRBV3-2) and TRBJ2-7; tentative D call: TRBD1 (6 bases). This CDR3 spans 13 amino acids. Trimming pared 6 bases from V and 4 bases from J, leaving 13 bases between. Germline assignment: CDR1 LGHDT and CDR2 YNNKEL (reference sequence).

The rearrangement uses TRBV7-6 and TRBJ2-5; D possibly corresponds to TRBD2 (6 bases). The CDR3 has 15 amino acids. Germline CDR1 and CDR2: SGHVS and FNYEAQ. Trimming removed 5 bases from V and 2 bases from J, with 15 bases in between. CDR3 in DNA: TGTGCCAGCAGCGCGCGGACCGGGGGACAAGAGACCCAGTACTTC. Translating gives CASSARTGGQETQYF.